One T cell receptor (beta chain) is described in this entry. What it binds is unknown. Clones were sequenced by immunoSEQ multiplex PCR, and TCRdb holds only the in-frame ones, with some missing. The repertoire includes almost 4,500 clones, about 63% of them detected once, and approximately 46% sits in the top ten. The entry originates in a study of CD8 T cell repertoires and HIV-1 epitope variants. The CDR3 runs to 12 residues. The germline gives CDR1 MNHEY, CDR2 SVGAGI. Trimming took off 4 bases at V and 8 bases at J, with 9 bases between the two ends. The study's findings and limits: The TAALDMSHF plasma variant had no responses, unlike KF9 (about 5 clonotypes) and HW9 (one).

This receptor was taken from a male donor with HIV. The chain employs TRBV6-5 and TRBJ2-1; unclear D gene. Sequenced input: cultured CD8+ T cells derived from PBMCs. The CDR3 DNA reads TGTGCCAGCAGTTCTGGGTGGGATGAGCAGTTCTTC. Amino acids: CASSSGWDEQFF.